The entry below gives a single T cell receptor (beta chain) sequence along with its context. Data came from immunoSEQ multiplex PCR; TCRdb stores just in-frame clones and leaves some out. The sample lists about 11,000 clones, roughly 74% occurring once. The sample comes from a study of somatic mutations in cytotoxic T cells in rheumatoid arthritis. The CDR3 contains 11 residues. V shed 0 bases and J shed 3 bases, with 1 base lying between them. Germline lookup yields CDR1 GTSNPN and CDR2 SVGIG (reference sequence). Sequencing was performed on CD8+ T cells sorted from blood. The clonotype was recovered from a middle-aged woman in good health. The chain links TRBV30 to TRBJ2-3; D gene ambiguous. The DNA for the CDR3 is TGTGCCTGGAGTGTAACAGATACGCAGTATTTT. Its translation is CAWSVTDTQYF. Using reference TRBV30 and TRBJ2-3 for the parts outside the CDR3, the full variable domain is SQTIHQWPATLVQPVGSPLSLECTVEGTSNPNLYWYRQAAGRGLQLLFYSVGIGQISSEVPQNLSASRPQDRQFILSSKKLLLSDSGFYLCAWSVTDTQYFGPGTRLTVL.